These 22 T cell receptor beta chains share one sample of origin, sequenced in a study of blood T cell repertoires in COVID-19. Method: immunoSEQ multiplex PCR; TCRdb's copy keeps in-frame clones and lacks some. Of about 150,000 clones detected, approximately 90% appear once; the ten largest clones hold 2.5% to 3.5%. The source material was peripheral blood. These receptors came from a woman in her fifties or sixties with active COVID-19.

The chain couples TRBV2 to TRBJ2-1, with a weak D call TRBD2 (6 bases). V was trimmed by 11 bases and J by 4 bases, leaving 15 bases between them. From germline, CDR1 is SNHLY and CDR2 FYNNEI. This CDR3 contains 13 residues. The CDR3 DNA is TGTGCCGGGGAGAGACTAGGGTACAATGAGCAGTTCTTC. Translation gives CAGERLGYNEQFF.

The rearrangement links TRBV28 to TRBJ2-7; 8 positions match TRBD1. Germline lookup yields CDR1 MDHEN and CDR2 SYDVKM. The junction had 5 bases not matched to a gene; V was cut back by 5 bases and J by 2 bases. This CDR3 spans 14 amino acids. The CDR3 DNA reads TGTGCCAGCAGTCCAGGGACAGGCACCTACGAGCAGTACTTC. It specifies CASSPGTGTYEQYF.

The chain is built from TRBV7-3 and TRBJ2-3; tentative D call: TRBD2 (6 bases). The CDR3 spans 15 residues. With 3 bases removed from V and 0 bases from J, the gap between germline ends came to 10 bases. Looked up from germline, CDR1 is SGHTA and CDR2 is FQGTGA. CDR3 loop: CASSFGGTSTDTQYF. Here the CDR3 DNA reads TGTGCCAGCAGCTTTGGCGGGACTAGCACAGATACGCAGTATTTT.

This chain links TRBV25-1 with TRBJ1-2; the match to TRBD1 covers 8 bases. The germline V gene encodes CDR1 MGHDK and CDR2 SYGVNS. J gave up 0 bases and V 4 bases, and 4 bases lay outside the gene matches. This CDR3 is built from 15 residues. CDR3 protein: CASSAGTGTNYGYTF. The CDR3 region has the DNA TGTGCCAGCAGTGCCGGGACAGGTACTAACTATGGCTACACCTTC.

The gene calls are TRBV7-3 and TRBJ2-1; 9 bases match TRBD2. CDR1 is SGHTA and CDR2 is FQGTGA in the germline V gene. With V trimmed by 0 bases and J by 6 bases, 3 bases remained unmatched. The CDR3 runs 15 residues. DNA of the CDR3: TGTGCCAGCAGCTTAACTCTAGCGGGGCGCAATGAGCAGTTCTTC. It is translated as CASSLTLAGRNEQFF.

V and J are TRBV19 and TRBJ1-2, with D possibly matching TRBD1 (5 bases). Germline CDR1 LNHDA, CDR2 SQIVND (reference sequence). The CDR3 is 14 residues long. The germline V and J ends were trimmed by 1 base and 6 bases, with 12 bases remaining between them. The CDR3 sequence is CASSIAGRVNGYTF. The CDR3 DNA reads TGTGCCAGTAGTATAGCCGGCAGGGTTAATGGCTACACCTTC.

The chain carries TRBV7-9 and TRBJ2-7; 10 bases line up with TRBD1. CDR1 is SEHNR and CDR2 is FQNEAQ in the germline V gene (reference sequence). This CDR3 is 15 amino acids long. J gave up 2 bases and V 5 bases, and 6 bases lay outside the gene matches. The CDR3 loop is CASSESGTGAYEQYF. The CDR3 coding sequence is TGTGCCAGCAGCGAATCCGGGACAGGGGCCTACGAGCAGTACTTC.

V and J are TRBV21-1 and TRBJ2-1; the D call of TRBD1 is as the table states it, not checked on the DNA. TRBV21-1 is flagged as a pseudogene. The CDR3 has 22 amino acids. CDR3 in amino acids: CASSNFYLPVFNPGQFVPEQFF. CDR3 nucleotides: TGTGCCAGCAGCAATTTTTACCTCCCGGTCTTCAATCCGGGACAGTTCGTCCCTGAGCAGTTCTTC.

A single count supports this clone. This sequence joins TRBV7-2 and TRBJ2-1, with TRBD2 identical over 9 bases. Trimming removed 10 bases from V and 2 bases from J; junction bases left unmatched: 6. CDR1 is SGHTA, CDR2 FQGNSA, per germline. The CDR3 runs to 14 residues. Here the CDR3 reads CATGAGGAYNEQFF. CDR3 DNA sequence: TGTGCCACCGGGGCGGGAGGGGCCTACAATGAGCAGTTCTTC.

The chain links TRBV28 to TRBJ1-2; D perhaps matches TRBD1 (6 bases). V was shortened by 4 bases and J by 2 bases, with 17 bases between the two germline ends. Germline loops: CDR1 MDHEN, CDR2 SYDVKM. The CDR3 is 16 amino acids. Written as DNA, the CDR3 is TGTGCCAGCAGTTCTCCTTTGACAGGTTTAAACTATGGCTACACCTTC. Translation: CASSSPLTGLNYGYTF.

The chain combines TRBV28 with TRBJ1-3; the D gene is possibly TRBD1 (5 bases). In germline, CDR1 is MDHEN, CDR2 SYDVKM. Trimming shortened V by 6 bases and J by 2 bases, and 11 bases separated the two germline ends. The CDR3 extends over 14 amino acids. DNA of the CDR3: TGTGCCAGCAGCGCCGGGACTGCTGGAAACACCATATATTTT. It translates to CASSAGTAGNTIYF.

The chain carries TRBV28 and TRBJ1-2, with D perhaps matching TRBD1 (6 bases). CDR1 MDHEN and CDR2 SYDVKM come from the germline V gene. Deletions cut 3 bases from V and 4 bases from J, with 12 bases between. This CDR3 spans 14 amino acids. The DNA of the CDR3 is TGTGCCAGCAGTTTGGACAGAGTAATCTATGGCTACACCTTC. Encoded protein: CASSLDRVIYGYTF.

Here the CDR3 DNA reads TGCGCCAGCAGCCCAGGACAGGGATTCCACTATGGCTACACCTTC. Residues: CASSPGQGFHYGYTF. This sequence joins TRBV4-1 and TRBJ1-2; 8 nucleotides line up with TRBD1. CDR1 and CDR2 (germline): MGHRA, YSYEKL. This CDR3 region has 15 residues. The trim removed 4 bases at V and 3 bases at J, leaving 7 bases unmatched.

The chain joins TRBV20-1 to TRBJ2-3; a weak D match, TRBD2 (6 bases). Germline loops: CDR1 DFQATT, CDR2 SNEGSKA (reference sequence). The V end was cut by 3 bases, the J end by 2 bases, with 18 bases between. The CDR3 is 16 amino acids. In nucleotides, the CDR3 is TGCAGTGCTAGTCCCCGGGGGAGTTGGGCCACAGATACGCAGTATTTT. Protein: CSASPRGSWATDTQYF.

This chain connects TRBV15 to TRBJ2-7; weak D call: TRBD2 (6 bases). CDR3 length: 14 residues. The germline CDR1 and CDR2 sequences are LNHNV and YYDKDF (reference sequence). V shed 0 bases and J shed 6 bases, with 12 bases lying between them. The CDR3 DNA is TGTGCCACCAGCAGAGAGGGGGGAGCCCGCGAGCAGTACTTC. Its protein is CATSREGGAREQYF.

The CDR3 DNA reads as TGTGCCAGCAGCTTCGGTAGCACGGAGACCCAGTACTTC. Its translation: CASSFGSTETQYF. The V gene is TRBV7-3, the J gene TRBJ2-5, with D uncertain. V was clipped by 3 bases and J by 5 bases, with 10 bases between them. Germline-derived CDR1 and CDR2 are SGHTA and FQGTGA. The CDR3 contains 13 residues.

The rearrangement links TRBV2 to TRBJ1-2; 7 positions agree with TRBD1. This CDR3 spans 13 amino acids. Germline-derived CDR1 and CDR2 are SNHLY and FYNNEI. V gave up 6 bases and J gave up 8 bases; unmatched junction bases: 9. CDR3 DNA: TGTGCCAGCAGCCGACAGGGTGTAGGAGGCTACACCTTC. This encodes CASSRQGVGGYTF.

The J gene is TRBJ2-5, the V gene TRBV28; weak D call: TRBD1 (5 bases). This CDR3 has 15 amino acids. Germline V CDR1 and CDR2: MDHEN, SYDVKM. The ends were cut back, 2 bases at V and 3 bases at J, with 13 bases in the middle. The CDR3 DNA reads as TGTGCCAGCAGTTTAGGGGCCCTGGGCGAAGAGACCCAGTACTTC. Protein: CASSLGALGEETQYF.

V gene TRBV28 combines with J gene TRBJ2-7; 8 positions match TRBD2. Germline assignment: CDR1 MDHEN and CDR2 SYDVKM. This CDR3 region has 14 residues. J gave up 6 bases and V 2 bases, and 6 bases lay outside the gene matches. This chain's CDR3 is CASSLSGSRGEQYF. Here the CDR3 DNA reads TGTGCCAGCAGTTTAAGCGGGAGTCGGGGCGAGCAGTACTTC.

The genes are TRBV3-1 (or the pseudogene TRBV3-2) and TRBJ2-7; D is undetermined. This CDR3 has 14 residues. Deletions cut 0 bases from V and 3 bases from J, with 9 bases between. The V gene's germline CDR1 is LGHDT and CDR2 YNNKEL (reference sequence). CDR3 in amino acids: CASSQDLLYYEQYF. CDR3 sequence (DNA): TGTGCCAGCAGCCAAGATCTCCTATACTACGAGCAGTACTTC.

The CDR3 DNA reads TGTGCCAGCAGACTGACTAGCGGGAATCTTGGCGAGCAGTACTTC. Amino acids: CASRLTSGNLGEQYF. The chain is built from TRBV5-4 and TRBJ2-7, with TRBD2 matching 11 bases. Germline CDR1 reads SGHNT; CDR2 reads YYREEE (reference sequence). The length of the CDR3 is 15 residues. Losses at the gene ends were 5 bases for V and 6 bases for J; bases not matched to a gene: 10.

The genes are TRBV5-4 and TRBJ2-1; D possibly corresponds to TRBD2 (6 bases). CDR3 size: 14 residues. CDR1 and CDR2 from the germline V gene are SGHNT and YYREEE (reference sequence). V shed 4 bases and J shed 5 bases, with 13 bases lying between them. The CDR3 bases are TGTGCCAGCAGCCGGGGGACTCAAGACAATGAGCAGTTCTTC. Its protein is CASSRGTQDNEQFF.